The sequence of this TCR beta chain was determined in a study of T cell responses to AZD1222 COVID-19 vaccine. TCRdb keeps only in-frame clones here, not all; method: immunoSEQ multiplex PCR. The table records more than 50,000 clones, about four fifths of them present only once. A remark on this clone: Its antigen is as yet unknown.

General observations from the study: Clonal diversity was possibly underestimated, and the donors were mostly white British, with more females. Reports indicate that nearly half of spike-specific TCRs are directed at unmutated variant regions. Repertoire sampling was restricted to post-peak T cell response timepoints.

The sample was peripheral blood, taken on day 0 of MenACWY control vaccination. The sequence came from an adult in good health.

The CDR3 here is CATSDFPSREAFF. The CDR3 coding sequence is TGTGCCACCAGTGATTTCCCCTCTCGCGAAGCTTTCTTT. The V call is TRBV24-1, the J call TRBJ1-1, with D unclear. CDR1 and CDR2 (germline): KGHDR, SFDVKD. The ends were cut back, 1 base at V and 8 bases at J, with 10 bases in the middle. There are 13 residues in the CDR3.